The text below deals with one TCR beta chain. Its matching antigen is unknown. The data derive from a study of response to subunit inactivated influenza vaccine. The study's findings and limits: It was the authors' suggestion that each seasonal influenza vaccination recruits few new T cells.

V lost 4 bases, J lost 1 base, and 11 bases lay in between. The CDR3 runs 14 residues. Per the germline V gene, CDR1 is SGHRS and CDR2 is YFSETQ. One entry per CDR3 protein results from TCRdb running MiXCR on the RT-PCR reads. This repertoire shows about 610,000 distinct CDR3 sequences, around 13% found once; its top ten account for more than 9.5%. The genes are TRBV5-1 and TRBJ2-5, with a tentative D call TRBD1 (7 bases). The sequenced sample was PBMCs from blood, obtained about 13 days after vaccination. The sequence came from a middle-aged man who received an inactivated influenza vaccine. CDR3 bases: TGCGCCAGCAGCCCCCAGGGGGGCCAAGAGACCCAGTACTTC. It is translated as CASSPQGGQETQYF.